These 28 T cell receptor beta chains were sequenced from one sample in a study of T cells in Graves' hyperthyroidism and ophthalmopathy. It was RNA transcripts that yielded the amplified TCR beta CDR3 regions. TCR CDR3 underwent first-round RT-PCR with the HTBI primer set. Via MiXCR, TCRdb re-called the multiplex PCR reads, giving one row per CDR3 protein. The data contain some 650,000 distinct CDR3 sequences, 15% to 20% of them singletons. The source material was blood. Receptors were obtained from a woman aged 40 to 49 with Graves' ophthalmopathy.

This clonotype showed up just a few times. The rearrangement joins TRBV29-1 to TRBJ2-3; possible D gene TRBD2, 6 bases. Looked up from germline, CDR1 is SQVTM and CDR2 is ANQGSEA. The V end was cut by 0 bases, the J end by 5 bases, with 12 bases between. This CDR3 has 14 amino acids. The CDR3 here is CSVEDGQGGDTQYF. The CDR3 nucleotides read TGCAGCGTTGAAGATGGGCAGGGAGGAGATACGCAGTATTTT.

In its sample, this clonotype was seen a few times. The V call is TRBV5-1, the J call TRBJ1-2; no firm D call. The CDR3 sequence is 15 residues long. Germline V gene data show CDR1 as SGHRS and CDR2 as YFSETQ. V lost 4 bases to trimming and J lost 2 bases, with 15 bases between them. CDR3 nucleotides: TGCGCCAGCAGCCCCGGGCCCCGAGGAAACTATGGCTACACCTTC. Residues: CASSPGPRGNYGYTF.

This clonotype was counted at least ten times. J is TRBJ1-5 and V is TRBV2; D might be TRBD1 (5 bases). The CDR3 runs to 14 residues. Trimming took 3 bases from V and 5 from J, leaving 11 bases between them. In germline, CDR1 is SNHLY, CDR2 FYNNEI. For the CDR3, the DNA is TGTGCCAGCAGTGAGGATTGGGGCTATCAGCCCCAGCATTTT. It yields the protein CASSEDWGYQPQHF.

About this clonotype: The junction differs from germline at one of its ends, possibly a read error. This chain joins TRBV11-2 and TRBJ1-6, with a possible D match to TRBD1 (5 bases). CDR1 is SGHAT, CDR2 FQNNGV, per germline. This CDR3 comprises 14 residues. CDR3 DNA sequence: TGTGCCAGCCGCCCTAGACAGCATAATTCACCCCTCCACTTC. Protein sequence: CASRPRQHNSPLHF.

This sequence joins TRBV4-1 and TRBJ2-7; no clear D. This CDR3 is 14 amino acids long. Trimming took 1 base from V and 6 from J, leaving 13 bases between them. The germline gives CDR1 MGHRA, CDR2 YSYEKL. The CDR3 DNA is TGCGCCAGCAGCCAAGTGGGGTCTCCGGGCGAGCAGTACTTC. Amino acids: CASSQVGSPGEQYF.

Only a few counts were recorded for this clonotype. The conserved closing phenylalanine or tryptophan is absent in this CDR3, likely reflecting a read error. This chain's CDR3 is CASSFLYEQYL. In DNA, the CDR3 is TGTGCCAGCAGTTTCCTCTACGAGCAGTACCTC. The chain links TRBV28 to TRBJ2-7; D call uncertain. Germline lookup yields CDR1 MDHEN and CDR2 SYDVKM. Trimming stripped 3 bases from V and 3 bases from J, with 3 bases between. The CDR3 extends over 11 amino acids.

This clonotype was found a few times. The CDR3: CASSSSAQGSGGYTF. Written as DNA, the CDR3 is TGCGCCAGCAGCTCATCCGCCCAGGGATCGGGAGGCTACACCTTC. This chain joins TRBV5-1 and TRBJ1-2; perhaps TRBD1 as D (5 bases). The CDR3 covers 15 residues. The V and J ends lost 3 bases and 8 bases respectively, with 20 bases between them. Germline V gene sequence: CDR1 SGHRS, CDR2 YFSETQ. The full variable domain, rest sourced from reference TRBV5-1 and TRBJ1-2, is KAGVTQTPRYLIKTRGQQVTLSCSPISGHRSVSWYQQTPGQGLQFLFEYFSETQRNKGNFPGRFSGRQFSNSRSEMNVSTLELGDSALYLCASSSSAQGSGGYTFGSGTRLTVV.

Only a few counts were recorded for this clonotype. This sequence joins TRBV6-1 and TRBJ2-1, with a weak D call TRBD2 (6 bases). In germline, CDR1 is MNHNS, CDR2 SASEGT. Trimming cost V 7 bases and J 9 bases, with 22 bases left between them. CDR3 length equals 15 residues. Here the CDR3 DNA reads TGTGCCAGCACCCGGCGGGACTTCGAGGGCTTTGAGCAGTTCTTC. Translating gives CASTRRDFEGFEQFF.

The table lists this clonotype with many counts. The J gene is TRBJ2-3, the V gene TRBV3-1, with 9 bases lining up with TRBD2. Germline V CDR1 and CDR2: LGHDT, YNNKEL (reference sequence). The CDR3 totals 17 residues. With 1 base clipped from V and 2 bases from J, the junction kept 7 bases outside the gene matches. CDR3 protein: CASSQGWREGPTDTQYF. The CDR3 nucleotides read TGTGCCAGCAGCCAAGGATGGCGGGAGGGCCCCACAGATACGCAGTATTTT.

This clonotype was seen a handful of times. V gene TRBV7-6 combines with J gene TRBJ2-2; TRBD2 aligns across 10 bases. The length of the CDR3 is 15 residues. Looked up from germline, CDR1 is SGHVS and CDR2 is FNYEAQ. J was trimmed by 4 bases and V by 2 bases; bases with no gene match: 1. The CDR3 region has the DNA TGTGCCAGCAGCTTAACTAGCGGGGCCACCGGGGAGCTGTTTTTT. Translated, it gives CASSLTSGATGELFF.

This clonotype was seen repeatedly, ten times or more. This chain connects TRBV11-2 to TRBJ2-1; D unclear. Germline CDR1 is SGHAT and CDR2 is FQNNGV. Trimming cost V 1 base and J 10 bases, with 14 bases left between them. This CDR3 is built from 14 residues. Here the CDR3 reads CASSLVRTLEEQFF. CDR3 coding DNA: TGTGCCAGCAGCTTAGTGAGAACCTTAGAGGAGCAGTTCTTC.

The chain uses TRBV28 and TRBJ2-1, with 7 bases that match TRBD2. The CDR3 is made up of 15 amino acids. Germline assignment: CDR1 MDHEN and CDR2 SYDVKM. V shed 1 base and J 5 bases; nucleotides not matched to a gene: 5. The DNA of the CDR3 is TGTGCCAGCAGTTTATATACAGCGGGAAACAATGAGCAGTTCTTC. This sequence encodes CASSLYTAGNNEQFF.

This clonotype was seen many times. This chain connects TRBV27 to TRBJ1-1, with 8 bases aligning to TRBD1. With V trimmed by 5 bases and J by 5 bases, 10 bases remained unmatched. CDR3 length: 15 residues. CDR1 and CDR2 (germline): MNHEY, SMNVEV (reference sequence). This CDR3 is CASSLTRTGGTEAFF. In nucleotides, the CDR3 is TGTGCCAGCAGTCTCACGCGCACAGGGGGTACTGAAGCTTTCTTT.

Ten or more counts support this clonotype. The J gene is TRBJ2-5, the V gene TRBV2, with a tentative D call TRBD2 (6 bases). This CDR3 contains 14 residues. The V end was cut by 5 bases, the J end by 4 bases, with 14 bases between. Germline-derived CDR1 and CDR2 are SNHLY and FYNNEI. In nucleotides, the CDR3 is TGTGCCAGCAGTTTTGACGGGCGGGGAGAGACCCAGTACTTC. It encodes CASSFDGRGETQYF.

In its sample, this clonotype was seen many times. The chain uses TRBV2 and TRBJ1-2; D ambiguous. The ends were cut back, 7 bases at V and 4 bases at J, with 13 bases in the middle. CDR3 size: 13 residues. Germline V gene lookup returns CDR1 SNHLY and CDR2 FYNNEI. Here the CDR3 reads CASKQSPSYGYTF. CDR3 nucleotides: TGTGCCAGCAAGCAGAGTCCCTCCTATGGCTACACCTTC. Full variable domain (missing parts from reference TRBV2 and TRBJ1-2): EPEVTQTPSHQVTQMGQEVILRCVPISNHLYFYWYRQILGQKVEFLVSFYNNEISEKSEIFDDQFSVERPDGSNFTLKIRSTKLEDSAMYFCASKQSPSYGYTFGSGTRLTVV.

This clonotype was observed a few times. CDR3 bases: TGCAGTGCCCCGGGACTAGGTACTAGCACAGATACGCAGTATTTT. Protein: CSAPGLGTSTDTQYF. The rearrangement joins TRBV20-1 to TRBJ2-3, with 8 bases that match TRBD2. V gave up 6 bases and J gave up 0 bases; unmatched junction bases: 8. Germline V CDR1 and CDR2: DFQATT, SNEGSKA (reference sequence). This CDR3 region has 15 residues.

This clonotype was found a few times. The V call is TRBV5-1, the J call TRBJ2-5, with D possibly being TRBD1 (6 bases). Germline CDR1 reads SGHRS; CDR2 reads YFSETQ. This CDR3 is 13 amino acids long. Trimming pared 1 base from V and 5 bases from J, leaving 9 bases between. DNA for the CDR3: TGCGCCAGCAGCTTGACAGGGTCGGAGACCCAGTACTTC. This sequence encodes CASSLTGSETQYF.

This clonotype was recorded many times. At one end, the junction sequence differs from germline, possibly due to a read error. This rearrangement joins TRBV18 to TRBJ2-3; TRBD2 is a possible D gene (6 bases). The germline gives CDR1 KGHSH, CDR2 LQKENI. The CDR3 sequence is 15 residues long. CDR3 protein: CASSPPGLTTDTQYF. Here the CDR3 DNA reads TGTGCCAGCTCCCCACCGGGACTGACGACAGATACGCAGTATTTT.

The chain recombines TRBV5-8 with TRBJ1-1, with D perhaps matching TRBD1 (5 bases). The V and J ends lost 5 bases and 10 bases respectively, with 15 bases between them. The germline V gene encodes CDR1 SGHTS and CDR2 YDEGEE. This CDR3 has 12 amino acids. In DNA form, the CDR3 reads TGTGCCAGCAGTCGGGTTTTTGGGGGAGCTTTCTTT. Encoded protein: CASSRVFGGAFF.

A few counts support this clonotype. The gene calls are TRBV24-1 and TRBJ2-7; TRBD1 might be the D (5 bases). Germline values: CDR1 KGHDR, CDR2 SFDVKD. There are 13 residues in the CDR3. V dropped 9 bases and J dropped 1 base, with 12 bases sitting between them. The CDR3 sequence is CATPGRASYEQYF. The DNA of the CDR3 is TGTGCCACCCCCGGCAGGGCATCCTACGAGCAGTACTTC.

This clonotype was recorded a few times. V usage is TRBV5-6 and J usage is TRBJ1-5; no clear D. Germline CDR1 and CDR2: SGHDT and YYEEEE. The CDR3 length is 15 residues. The V end was cut by 0 bases, the J end by 4 bases, with 11 bases between. The CDR3 region has the DNA TGTGCCAGCAGCTTGGCCGCCAGCTATAATCAGCCCCAGCATTTT. This translates into CASSLAASYNQPQHF.

This clonotype showed up just a few times. The chain employs TRBV6-1 and TRBJ2-5; D is perhaps TRBD1 or TRBD2 (5 bases each). This CDR3 region has 13 residues. Trimming stripped 7 bases from V and 3 bases from J, with 12 bases between. Germline V gene sequence: CDR1 MNHNS, CDR2 SASEGT. The CDR3 loop reads CASIALGEETQYF. The CDR3, as DNA: TGTGCCAGCATCGCTCTGGGGGAAGAGACCCAGTACTTC.

V gene TRBV4-2 combines with J gene TRBJ2-7, with 8 bases identical to TRBD2. Germline V lookup: CDR1 LGHNA, CDR2 YNFKEQ. After removal of 1 base from V and 6 bases from J, the junction contained 14 bases not matched to a gene. The CDR3 has 17 amino acids. In DNA, the CDR3 is TGTGCCAGCAGCCAAGCCGCTGACTCAGCGGGGGCTCTCGAGCAGTACTTC. Translating gives CASSQAADSAGALEQYF.

This clonotype was found a few times. A junction end diverges from the germline sequence, so it may reflect a read error. The chain uses TRBV29-1 and TRBJ1-1, with 8 positions matching TRBD1. CDR1 and CDR2 from the germline V gene are SQVTM and ANQGSEA. CDR3 length equals 12 residues. CDR3 loop: CNVGPGTGEAFF. The CDR3 bases are TGCAACGTTGGACCCGGGACAGGAGAAGCTTTCTTT.

The sample holds many counts of this clonotype. The chain combines TRBV20-1 with TRBJ1-5; D not resolved. Deletions cut 5 bases from V and 0 bases from J, with 11 bases between. CDR3 size: 14 residues. Per germline, CDR1 DFQATT and CDR2 SNEGSKA (reference sequence). CDR3 in amino acids: CSAATASSNQPQHF. CDR3 in DNA: TGCAGTGCTGCCACAGCTTCTAGCAATCAGCCCCAGCATTTT.

The chain carries TRBV28 and TRBJ1-4, with D unclear. The CDR3 is 13 residues long. Trimming shortened V by 8 bases and J by 8 bases, and 15 bases separated the two germline ends. Germline CDR1 reads MDHEN; CDR2 reads SYDVKM. CDR3 bases: TGTGCCAGCCTTCAAGGAACGGACGAAAAACTGTTTTTT. It codes for CASLQGTDEKLFF.

The rearrangement joins TRBV10-2 to TRBJ1-1, with a tentative D call TRBD1 (6 bases). The CDR3 totals 14 residues. V gave up 0 bases and J gave up 6 bases, with 11 bases separating them. Germline CDR1 is WSHSY and CDR2 is SAAADI. The DNA for the CDR3 is TGCGCCAGCAGTGAGTCGTGGGGGCGCCCTGAAGCTTTCTTT. Amino acids: CASSESWGRPEAFF.

This clonotype was seen a few times. The chain carries TRBV29-1 and TRBJ2-3; 10 bases agree with TRBD1. Per the germline V gene, CDR1 is SQVTM and CDR2 is ANQGSEA. The CDR3 covers 13 residues. The V gene end was trimmed by 6 bases and the J gene end by 6 bases; junction bases not matched to a gene: 6. The CDR3 is CSVGQGRSDTQYF. The DNA for the CDR3 is TGCAGCGTGGGACAGGGGCGGTCTGATACGCAGTATTTT.